This T cell receptor beta chain was profiled in a study of T cells in Graves' hyperthyroidism and ophthalmopathy. General study points: Ophthalmopathy onset followed model prediction by a median about six months.

This CDR3 region has 12 residues. Per germline, CDR1 MDHEN and CDR2 SYDVKM. With respect to this clonotype: Its antigen is undetermined. This clone may be a read error of a much larger clone one base away.

The TCR beta CDR3 regions underwent amplification using RNA transcripts as the source. The TCR CDR3 first-round RT-PCR relied on the HTBI primer set. TCRdb re-derived calls from the multiplex PCR reads in MiXCR, one entry per CDR3 protein. The table shows about 410,000 distinct CDR3 sequences, with roughly 15% occurring only once. Among ophthalmopathy patients, the Clinical Activity Score reached at least 3, the NOSPECS grade reached at least 4, and duration remained under 3 months. The sample taken for sequencing was blood. This TCR was recovered from a woman aged 30 to 39 with Graves' ophthalmopathy. This chain connects TRBV28 to TRBJ2-3, with D maybe TRBD1 (6 bases). The CDR3, as DNA: TGTGCCATCAGTCCTACAGGGCGGGTTAGGTATTTT. Translation gives CAISPTGRVRYF.